This T cell receptor beta chain emerged from a study of blood T cell repertoires in COVID-19. Looking at the study overall: Samples of COVID-19 (acute and convalescent) were obtained from the United States, Italy and Spain.

As processed by the authors: Reference gene primer amplification in the assay estimated nucleated cell counts. Only in-frame clones appear in the TCRdb table, and some are missing; sequencing was by immunoSEQ multiplex PCR. That table supplies the V and J calls and clone size; D and trimming were determined from the DNA. Here the sample spans under 250,000 clones, approximately 85% being singletons. Trimming shortened V by 11 bases and J by 3 bases, and 13 bases separated the two germline ends. The CDR3 length is 13 residues. The V gene's germline CDR1 is MNHEY and CDR2 SVGAGI. Input material: peripheral blood. This receptor was obtained from a woman aged 45-65 years with active or convalescent COVID-19. V and J are TRBV6-5 and TRBJ2-2, with D perhaps TRBD1 (6 bases). The CDR3 protein is CAGSTGDTGELFF. CDR3 in DNA: TGTGCCGGCTCGACAGGTGACACCGGGGAGCTGTTTTTT.